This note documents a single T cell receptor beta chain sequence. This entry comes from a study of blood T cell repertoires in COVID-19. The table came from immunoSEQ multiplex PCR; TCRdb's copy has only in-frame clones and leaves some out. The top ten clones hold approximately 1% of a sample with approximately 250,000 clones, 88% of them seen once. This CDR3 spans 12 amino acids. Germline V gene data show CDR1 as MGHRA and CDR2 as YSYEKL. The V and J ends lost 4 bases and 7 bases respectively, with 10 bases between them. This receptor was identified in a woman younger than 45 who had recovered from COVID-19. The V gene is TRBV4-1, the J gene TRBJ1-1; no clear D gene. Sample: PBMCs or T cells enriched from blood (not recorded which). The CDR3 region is CASSRTEDEAFF. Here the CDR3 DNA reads TGCGCCAGCAGCCGCACGGAGGATGAAGCTTTCTTT.